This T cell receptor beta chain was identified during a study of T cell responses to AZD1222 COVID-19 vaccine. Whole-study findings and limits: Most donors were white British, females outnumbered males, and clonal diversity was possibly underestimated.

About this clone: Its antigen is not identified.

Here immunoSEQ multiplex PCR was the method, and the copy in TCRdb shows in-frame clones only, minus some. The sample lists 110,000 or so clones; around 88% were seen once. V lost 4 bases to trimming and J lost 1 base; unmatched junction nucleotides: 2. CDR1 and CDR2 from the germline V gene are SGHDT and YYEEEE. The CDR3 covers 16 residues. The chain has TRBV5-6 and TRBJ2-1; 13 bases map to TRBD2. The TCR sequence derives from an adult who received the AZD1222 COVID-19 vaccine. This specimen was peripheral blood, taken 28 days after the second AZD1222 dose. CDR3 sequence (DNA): TGTGCCAGCAGCGGGGGACTAGCGGGATCCTACAATGAGCAGTTCTTC. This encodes CASSGGLAGSYNEQFF. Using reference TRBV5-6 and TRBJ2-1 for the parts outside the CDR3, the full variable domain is DAGVTQSPTHLIKTRGQQVTLRCSPKSGHDTVSWYQQALGQGPQFIFQYYEEEERQRGNFPDRFSGHQFPNYSSELNVNALLLGDSALYLCASSGGLAGSYNEQFFGPGTRLTVL.